This entry describes one T cell receptor (beta chain). This record comes from a study of control samples from healthy donors and cancer patients. Repertoires were generated with immunoSEQ multiplex PCR, while TCRdb's copy carries only in-frame clones and drops some. Of fewer than 200,000 clones detected, around 90% appear once; the ten largest clones hold approximately 1.5%. The CDR3 runs to 16 residues. The ends were cut back, 1 base at V and 1 base at J, with 13 bases in the middle. Germline V gene data show CDR1 as SGHTA and CDR2 as FQGNSA. The receptor's source is a woman between 50 and 59 years old in good health. The chain links TRBV7-2 to TRBJ1-2; tentatively, D is TRBD1 (5 bases). Source material: blood. The CDR3 nucleotides read TGTGCCAGCAGCTTAGGCGGACACGGCCTTAACTATGGCTACACCTTC. Translated, it gives CASSLGGHGLNYGYTF.